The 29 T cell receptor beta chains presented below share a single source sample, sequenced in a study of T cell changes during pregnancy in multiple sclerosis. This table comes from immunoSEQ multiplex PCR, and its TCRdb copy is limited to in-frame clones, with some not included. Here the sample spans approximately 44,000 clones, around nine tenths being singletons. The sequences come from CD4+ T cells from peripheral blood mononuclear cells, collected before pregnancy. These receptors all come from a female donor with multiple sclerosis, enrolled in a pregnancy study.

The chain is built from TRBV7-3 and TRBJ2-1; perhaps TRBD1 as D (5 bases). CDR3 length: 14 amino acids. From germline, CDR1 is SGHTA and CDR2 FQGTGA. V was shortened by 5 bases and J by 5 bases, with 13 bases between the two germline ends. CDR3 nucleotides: TGTGCCAGCAGCCTACCGGACACCGACAATGAGCAGTTCTTC. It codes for CASSLPDTDNEQFF.

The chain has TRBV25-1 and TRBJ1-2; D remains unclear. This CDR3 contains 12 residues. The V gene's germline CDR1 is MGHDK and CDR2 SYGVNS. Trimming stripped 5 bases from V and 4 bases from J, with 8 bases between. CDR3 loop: CASSFGIYGYTF. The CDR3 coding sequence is TGTGCCAGCAGTTTCGGGATCTATGGCTACACCTTC.

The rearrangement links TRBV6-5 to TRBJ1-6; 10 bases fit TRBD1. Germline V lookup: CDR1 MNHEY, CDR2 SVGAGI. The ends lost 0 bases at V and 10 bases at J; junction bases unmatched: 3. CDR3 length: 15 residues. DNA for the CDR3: TGTGCCAGCAGTTACTCGGGGACAGGGGAGTCACCCCTCCACTTT. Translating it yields CASSYSGTGESPLHF.

The CDR3 DNA reads TGTGCCAGCAGCTTAGCTGGGACTTCCGATACGCAGTATTTT. Translation gives CASSLAGTSDTQYF. The chain is built from TRBV11-2 and TRBJ2-3; D perhaps matches TRBD2 (6 bases). There are 14 residues in the CDR3. Germline V gene data show CDR1 as SGHAT and CDR2 as FQNNGV. Trimming left V 1 base short and J 6 bases short, with 11 bases between.

This CDR3 is CASSRDRVAMNTEAFF. The CDR3 DNA is TGTGCCAGCTCTCGGGACAGGGTGGCTATGAACACTGAAGCTTTCTTT. This chain links TRBV18 with TRBJ1-1, with 9 bases lining up with TRBD1. Germline V gene data show CDR1 as KGHSH and CDR2 as LQKENI. The V and J ends lost 6 bases and 0 bases, in that order; junction bases with no gene match: 8. This CDR3 contains 16 residues.

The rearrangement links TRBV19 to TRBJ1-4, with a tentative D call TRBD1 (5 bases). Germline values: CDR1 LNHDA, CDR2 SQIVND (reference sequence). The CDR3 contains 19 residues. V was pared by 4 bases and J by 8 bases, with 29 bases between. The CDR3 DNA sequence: TGTGCCAGTAGTAGGAATTGGAGACAGCGTCGTGGAATTGGAGAAAAACTGTTTTTT. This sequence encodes CASSRNWRQRRGIGEKLFF.

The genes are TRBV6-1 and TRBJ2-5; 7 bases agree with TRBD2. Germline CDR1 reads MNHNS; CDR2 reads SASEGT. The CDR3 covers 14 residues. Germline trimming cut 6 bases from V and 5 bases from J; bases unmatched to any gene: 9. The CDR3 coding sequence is TGTGCCAGCAGCGGGGGGACTGGCGGTGAGACCCAGTACTTC. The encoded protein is CASSGGTGGETQYF.

The CDR3: CASSRGLLQETQYF. The CDR3 bases are TGCGCCAGCAGCAGGGGACTACTCCAAGAGACCCAGTACTTC. V usage is TRBV5-1 and J usage is TRBJ2-5; TRBD2 aligns across 7 bases. This CDR3 has 14 residues. CDR1 is SGHRS, CDR2 YFSETQ, per germline. The trim removed 4 bases at V and 1 base at J, leaving 4 bases unmatched. The full variable domain, rest sourced from reference TRBV5-1 and TRBJ2-5, is KAGVTQTPRYLIKTRGQQVTLSCSPISGHRSVSWYQQTPGQGLQFLFEYFSETQRNKGNFPGRFSGRQFSNSRSEMNVSTLELGDSALYLCASSRGLLQETQYFGPGTRLLVL.

CDR3 DNA: TGTGCCAGCAGCCAAGAGATCGGCATCCGGGATCCCTTAGAAAAACTGTTTTTT. It yields the protein CASSQEIGIRDPLEKLFF. J is TRBJ1-4 and V is TRBV14; D call uncertain. Trimming stripped 0 bases from V and 8 bases from J, with 22 bases between. The CDR3 sequence is 18 residues long. Germline-derived CDR1 and CDR2 are SGHDN and FVKESK.

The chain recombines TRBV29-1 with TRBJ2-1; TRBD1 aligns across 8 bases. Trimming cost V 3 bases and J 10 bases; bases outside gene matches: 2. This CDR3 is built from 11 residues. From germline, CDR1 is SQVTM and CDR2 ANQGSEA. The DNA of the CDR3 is TGCAGCGTTGACAGGGGGCACGAGCAGTTCTTC. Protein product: CSVDRGHEQFF.

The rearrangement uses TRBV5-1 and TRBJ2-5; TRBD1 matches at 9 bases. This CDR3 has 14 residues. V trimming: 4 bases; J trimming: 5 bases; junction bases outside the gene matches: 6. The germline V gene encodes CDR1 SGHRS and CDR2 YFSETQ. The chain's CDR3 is CASSPGQGKETQYF. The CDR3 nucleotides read TGCGCCAGCAGCCCAGGACAGGGGAAGGAGACCCAGTACTTC. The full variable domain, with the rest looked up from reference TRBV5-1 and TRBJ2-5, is KAGVTQTPRYLIKTRGQQVTLSCSPISGHRSVSWYQQTPGQGLQFLFEYFSETQRNKGNFPGRFSGRQFSNSRSEMNVSTLELGDSALYLCASSPGQGKETQYFGPGTRLLVL.

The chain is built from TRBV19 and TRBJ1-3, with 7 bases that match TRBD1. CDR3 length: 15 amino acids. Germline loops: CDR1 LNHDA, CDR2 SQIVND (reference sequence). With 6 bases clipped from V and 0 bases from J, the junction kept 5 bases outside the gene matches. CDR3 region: CASSPGGLSGNTIYF. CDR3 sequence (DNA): TGTGCCAGTAGCCCAGGGGGTCTCTCTGGAAACACCATATATTTT.

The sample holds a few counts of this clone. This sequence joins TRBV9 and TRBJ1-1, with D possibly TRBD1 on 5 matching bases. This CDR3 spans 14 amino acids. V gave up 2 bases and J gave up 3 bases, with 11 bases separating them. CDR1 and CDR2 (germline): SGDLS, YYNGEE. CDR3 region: CASSVGREDTEAFF. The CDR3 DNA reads TGTGCCAGCAGCGTGGGCAGGGAGGACACTGAAGCTTTCTTT.

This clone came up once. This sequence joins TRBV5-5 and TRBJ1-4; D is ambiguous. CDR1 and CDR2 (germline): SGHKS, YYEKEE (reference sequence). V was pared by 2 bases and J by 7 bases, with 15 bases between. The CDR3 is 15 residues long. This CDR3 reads CASSFFSPRGEKLFF. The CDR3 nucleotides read TGTGCCAGCAGCTTTTTCTCCCCTCGGGGTGAAAAACTGTTTTTT.

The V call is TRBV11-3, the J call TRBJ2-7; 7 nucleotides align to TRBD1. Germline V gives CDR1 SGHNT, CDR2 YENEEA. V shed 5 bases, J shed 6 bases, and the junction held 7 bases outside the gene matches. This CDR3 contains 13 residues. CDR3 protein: CASSVPGTVEQYF. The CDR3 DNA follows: TGTGCCAGCAGCGTACCCGGGACAGTCGAGCAGTACTTC.

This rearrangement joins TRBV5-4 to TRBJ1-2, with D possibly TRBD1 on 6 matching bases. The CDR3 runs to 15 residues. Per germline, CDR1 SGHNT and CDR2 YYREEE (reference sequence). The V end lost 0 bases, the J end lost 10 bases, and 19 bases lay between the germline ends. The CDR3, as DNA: TGTGCCAGCAGCTTGGTTGGCGGGGGGGCGCAGTCCTACACCTTC. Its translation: CASSLVGGGAQSYTF.

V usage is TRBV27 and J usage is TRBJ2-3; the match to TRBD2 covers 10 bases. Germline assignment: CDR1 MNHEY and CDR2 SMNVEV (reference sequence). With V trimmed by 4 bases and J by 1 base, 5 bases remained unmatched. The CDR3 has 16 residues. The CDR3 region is CASSSQLAGRTDTQYF. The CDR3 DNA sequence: TGTGCCAGCAGTTCTCAACTAGCGGGGCGCACAGATACGCAGTATTTT.

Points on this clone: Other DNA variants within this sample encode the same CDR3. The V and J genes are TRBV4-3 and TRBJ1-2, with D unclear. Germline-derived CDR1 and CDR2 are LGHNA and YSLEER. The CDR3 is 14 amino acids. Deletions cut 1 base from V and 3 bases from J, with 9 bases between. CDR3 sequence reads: CASSQGYRDYGYTF. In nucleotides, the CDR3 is TGCGCCAGCAGCCAAGGCTACAGAGACTATGGCTACACCTTC.

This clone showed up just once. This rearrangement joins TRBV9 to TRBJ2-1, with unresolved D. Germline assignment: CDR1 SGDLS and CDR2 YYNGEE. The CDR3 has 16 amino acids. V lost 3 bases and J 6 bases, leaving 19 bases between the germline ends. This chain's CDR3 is CASSARIGPETNEQFF. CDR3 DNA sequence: TGTGCCAGCAGCGCCCGGATAGGCCCGGAGACCAATGAGCAGTTCTTC.

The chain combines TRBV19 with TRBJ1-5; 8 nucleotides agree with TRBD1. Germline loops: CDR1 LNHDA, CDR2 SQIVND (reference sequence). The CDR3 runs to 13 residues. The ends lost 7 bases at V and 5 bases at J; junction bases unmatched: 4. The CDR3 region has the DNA TGTGCCAGTACGACAGGGGATCATCAGCCCCAGCATTTT. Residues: CASTTGDHQPQHF.

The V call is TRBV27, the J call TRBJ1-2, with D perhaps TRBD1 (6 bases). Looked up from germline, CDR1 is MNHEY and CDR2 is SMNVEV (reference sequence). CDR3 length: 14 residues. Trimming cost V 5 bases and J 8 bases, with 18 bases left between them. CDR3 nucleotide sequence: TGTGCCAGCAGTAGTGGGCCCGGGGGGCCGGGCTACACCTTC. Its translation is CASSSGPGGPGYTF.

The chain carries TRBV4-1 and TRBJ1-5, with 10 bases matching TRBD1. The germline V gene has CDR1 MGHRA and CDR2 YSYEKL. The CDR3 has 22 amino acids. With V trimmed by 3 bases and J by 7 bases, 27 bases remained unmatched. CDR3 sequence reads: CASSQVLFRWTGGTVFFQPQHF. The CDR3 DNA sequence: TGCGCCAGCAGCCAGGTTTTATTTAGGTGGACAGGGGGAACGGTTTTTTTCCAGCCCCAGCATTTT.

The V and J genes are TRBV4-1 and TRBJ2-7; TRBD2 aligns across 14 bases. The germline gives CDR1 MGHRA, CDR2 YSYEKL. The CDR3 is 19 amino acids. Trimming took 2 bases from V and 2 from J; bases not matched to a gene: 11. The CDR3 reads CASSQPTRLAGGPAYEQYF. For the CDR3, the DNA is TGCGCCAGCAGCCAACCTACAAGACTAGCGGGAGGGCCCGCCTACGAGCAGTACTTC.

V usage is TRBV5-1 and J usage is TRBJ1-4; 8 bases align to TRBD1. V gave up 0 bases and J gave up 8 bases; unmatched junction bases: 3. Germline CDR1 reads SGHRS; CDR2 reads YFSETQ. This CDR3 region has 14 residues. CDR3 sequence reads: CASSLGTGKEKLFF. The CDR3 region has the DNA TGCGCCAGCAGCTTGGGGACAGGGAAGGAAAAACTGTTTTTT.

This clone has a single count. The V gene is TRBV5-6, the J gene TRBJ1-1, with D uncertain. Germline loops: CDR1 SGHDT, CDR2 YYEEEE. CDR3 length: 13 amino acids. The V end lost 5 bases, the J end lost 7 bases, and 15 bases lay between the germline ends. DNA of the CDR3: TGTGCCAGCAGTTTCCGGGGAACGAATGAAGCTTTCTTT. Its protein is CASSFRGTNEAFF.

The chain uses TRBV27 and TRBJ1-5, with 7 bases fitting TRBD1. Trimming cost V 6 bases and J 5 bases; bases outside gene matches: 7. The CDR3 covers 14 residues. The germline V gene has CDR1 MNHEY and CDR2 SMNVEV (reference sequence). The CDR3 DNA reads TGTGCCAGCAGCTTCAGGGGGGCGGATCAGCCCCAGCATTTT. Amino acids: CASSFRGADQPQHF.

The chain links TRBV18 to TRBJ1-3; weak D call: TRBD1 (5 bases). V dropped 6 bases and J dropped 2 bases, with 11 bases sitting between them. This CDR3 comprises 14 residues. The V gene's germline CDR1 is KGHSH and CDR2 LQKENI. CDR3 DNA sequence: TGTGCCAGCTCGTCGGGGGTTACTGGAAACACCATATATTTT. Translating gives CASSSGVTGNTIYF. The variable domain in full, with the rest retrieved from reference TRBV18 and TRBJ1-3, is NAGVMQNPRHLVRRRGQEARLRCSPMKGHSHVYWYRQLPEEGLKFMVYLQKENIIDESGMPKERFSAEFPKEGPSILRIQQVVRGDSAAYFCASSSGVTGNTIYFGEGSWLTVV.

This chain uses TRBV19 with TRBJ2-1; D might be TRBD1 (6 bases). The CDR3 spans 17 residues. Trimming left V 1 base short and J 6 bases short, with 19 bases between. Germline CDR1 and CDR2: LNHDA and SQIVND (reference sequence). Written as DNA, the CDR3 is TGTGCCAGTAGTATAGTACGGTTGTCAGGGGATCTCAATGAGCAGTTCTTC. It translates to CASSIVRLSGDLNEQFF.

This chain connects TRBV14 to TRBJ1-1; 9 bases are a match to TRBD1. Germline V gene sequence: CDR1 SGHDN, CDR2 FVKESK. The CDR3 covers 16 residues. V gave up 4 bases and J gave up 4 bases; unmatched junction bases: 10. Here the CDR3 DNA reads TGTGCCAGCAGCCGATTACAGGGGGCGTTAGCCACTGAAGCTTTCTTT. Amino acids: CASSRLQGALATEAFF.